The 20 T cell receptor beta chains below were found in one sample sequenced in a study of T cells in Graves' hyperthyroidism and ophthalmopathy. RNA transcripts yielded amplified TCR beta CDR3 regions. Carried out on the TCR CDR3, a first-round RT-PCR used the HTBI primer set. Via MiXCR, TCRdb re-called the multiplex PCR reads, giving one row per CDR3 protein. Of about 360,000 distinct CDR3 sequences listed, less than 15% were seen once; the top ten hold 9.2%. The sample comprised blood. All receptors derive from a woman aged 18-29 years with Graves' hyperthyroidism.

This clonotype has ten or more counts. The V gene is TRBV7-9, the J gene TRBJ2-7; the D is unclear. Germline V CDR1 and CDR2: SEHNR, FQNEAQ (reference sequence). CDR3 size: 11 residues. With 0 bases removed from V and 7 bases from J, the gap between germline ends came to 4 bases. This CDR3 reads CASSLATEQYF. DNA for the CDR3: TGTGCCAGCAGCTTAGCGACTGAGCAGTACTTC.

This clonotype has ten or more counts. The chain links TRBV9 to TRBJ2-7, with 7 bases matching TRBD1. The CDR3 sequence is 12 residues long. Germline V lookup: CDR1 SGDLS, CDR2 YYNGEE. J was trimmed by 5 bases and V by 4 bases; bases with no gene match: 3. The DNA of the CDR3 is TGTGCCAGCAGCCCCGGGACAGACGAGCAGTACTTC. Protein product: CASSPGTDEQYF. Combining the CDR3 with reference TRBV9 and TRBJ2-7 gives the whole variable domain DSGVTQTPKHLITATGQRVTLRCSPRSGDLSVYWYQQSLDQGLQFLIQYYNGEERAKGNILERFSAQQFPDLHSELNLSSLELGDSALYFCASSPGTDEQYFGPGTRLTVT.

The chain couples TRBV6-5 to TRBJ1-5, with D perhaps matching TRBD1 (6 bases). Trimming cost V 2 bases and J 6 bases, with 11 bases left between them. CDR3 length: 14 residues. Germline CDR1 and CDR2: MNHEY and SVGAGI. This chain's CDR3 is CASSYVGGPQPQHF. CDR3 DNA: TGTGCCAGCAGTTACGTGGGGGGCCCTCAGCCCCAGCATTTT.

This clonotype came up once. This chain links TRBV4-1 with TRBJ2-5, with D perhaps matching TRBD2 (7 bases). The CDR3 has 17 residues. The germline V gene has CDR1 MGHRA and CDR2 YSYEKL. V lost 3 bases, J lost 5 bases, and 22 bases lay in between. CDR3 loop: CASSQRPPRGLGETQYF. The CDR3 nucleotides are TGCGCCAGCAGCCAGCGCCCGCCGCGGGGGCTAGGGGAGACCCAGTACTTC.

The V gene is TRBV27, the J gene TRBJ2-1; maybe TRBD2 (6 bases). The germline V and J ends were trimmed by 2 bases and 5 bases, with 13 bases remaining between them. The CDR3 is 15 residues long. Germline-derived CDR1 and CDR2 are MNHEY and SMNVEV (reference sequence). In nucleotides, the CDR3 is TGTGCCAGCAGTTTAAGGGTAGCGGCGAACAATGAGCAGTTCTTC. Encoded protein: CASSLRVAANNEQFF.

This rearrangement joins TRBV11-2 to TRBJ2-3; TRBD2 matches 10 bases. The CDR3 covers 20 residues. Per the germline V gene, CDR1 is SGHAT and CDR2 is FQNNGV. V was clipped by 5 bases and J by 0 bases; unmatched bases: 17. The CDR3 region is CASSLRLTSGAIASTDTQYF. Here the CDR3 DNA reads TGTGCCAGCAGCCTCAGACTTACTAGCGGGGCCATTGCTAGCACAGATACGCAGTATTTT.

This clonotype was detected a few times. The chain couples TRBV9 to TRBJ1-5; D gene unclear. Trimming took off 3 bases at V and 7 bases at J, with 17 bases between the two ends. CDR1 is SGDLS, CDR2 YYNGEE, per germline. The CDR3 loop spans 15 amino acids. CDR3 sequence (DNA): TGTGCCAGCAGCGAGAATGTGGGCCTTGGGCAGCCCCAGCATTTT. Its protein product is CASSENVGLGQPQHF. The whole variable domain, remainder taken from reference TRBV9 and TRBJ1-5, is DSGVTQTPKHLITATGQRVTLRCSPRSGDLSVYWYQQSLDQGLQFLIQYYNGEERAKGNILERFSAQQFPDLHSELNLSSLELGDSALYFCASSENVGLGQPQHFGDGTRLSIL.

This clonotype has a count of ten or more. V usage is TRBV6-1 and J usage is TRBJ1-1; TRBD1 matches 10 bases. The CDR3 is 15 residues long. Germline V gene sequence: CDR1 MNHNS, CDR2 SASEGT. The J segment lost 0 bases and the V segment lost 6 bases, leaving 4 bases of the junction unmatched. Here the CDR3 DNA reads TGTGCCAGCAGGCAAGGGACAGGGGTGAACACTGAAGCTTTCTTT. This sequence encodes CASRQGTGVNTEAFF.

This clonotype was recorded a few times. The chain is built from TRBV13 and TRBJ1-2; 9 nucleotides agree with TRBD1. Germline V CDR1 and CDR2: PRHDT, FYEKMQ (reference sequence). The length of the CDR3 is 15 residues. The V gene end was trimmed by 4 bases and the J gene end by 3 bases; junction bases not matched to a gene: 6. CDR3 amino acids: CASSSQGQGDYGYTF. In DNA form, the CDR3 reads TGTGCCAGCAGCTCCCAGGGACAGGGAGACTATGGCTACACCTTC. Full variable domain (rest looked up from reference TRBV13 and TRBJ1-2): AAGVIQSPRHLIKEKRETATLKCYPIPRHDTVYWYQQGPGQDPQFLISFYEKMQSDKGSIPDRFSAQQFSDYHSELNMSSLELGDSALYFCASSSQGQGDYGYTFGSGTRLTVV.

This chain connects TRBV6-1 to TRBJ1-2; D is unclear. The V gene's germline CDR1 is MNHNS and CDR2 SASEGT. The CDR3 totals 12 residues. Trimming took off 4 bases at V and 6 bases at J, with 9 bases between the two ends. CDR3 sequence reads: CASSAPRNGYTF. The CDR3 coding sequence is TGTGCCAGCAGTGCCCCGCGCAATGGCTACACCTTC.

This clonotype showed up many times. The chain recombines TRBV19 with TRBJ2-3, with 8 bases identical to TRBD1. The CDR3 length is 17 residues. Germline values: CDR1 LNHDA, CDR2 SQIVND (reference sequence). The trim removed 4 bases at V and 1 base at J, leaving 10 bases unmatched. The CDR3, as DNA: TGTGCCAGTAGTACGGGGACAGGTTGGAGCGGCACAGATACGCAGTATTTT. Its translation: CASSTGTGWSGTDTQYF.

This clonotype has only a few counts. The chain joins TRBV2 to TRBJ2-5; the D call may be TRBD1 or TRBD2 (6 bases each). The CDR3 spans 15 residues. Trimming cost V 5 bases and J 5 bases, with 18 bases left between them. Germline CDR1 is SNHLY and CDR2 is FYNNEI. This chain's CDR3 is CASSPSEGGRETQYF. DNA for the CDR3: TGTGCCAGCAGTCCCTCCGAGGGGGGCCGGGAGACCCAGTACTTC.

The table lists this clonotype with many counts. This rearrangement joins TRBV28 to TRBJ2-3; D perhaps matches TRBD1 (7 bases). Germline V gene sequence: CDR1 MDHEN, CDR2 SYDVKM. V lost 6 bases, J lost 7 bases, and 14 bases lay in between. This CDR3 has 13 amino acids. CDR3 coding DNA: TGTGCCAGCAGCGCGGGACAGAAAAATACGCAGTATTTT. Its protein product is CASSAGQKNTQYF.

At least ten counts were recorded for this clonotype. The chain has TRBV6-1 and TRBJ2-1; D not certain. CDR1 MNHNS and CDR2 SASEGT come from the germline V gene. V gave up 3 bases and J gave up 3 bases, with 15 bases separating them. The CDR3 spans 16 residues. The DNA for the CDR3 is TGTGCCAGCAGTGATCCTGGCCTTGCCTTCTACAATGAGCAGTTCTTC. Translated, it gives CASSDPGLAFYNEQFF.

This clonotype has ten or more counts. The chain's CDR3 is CASSLGQNSYNEQFF. The CDR3, as DNA: TGTGCCAGCAGCTTGGGACAGAACTCCTACAATGAGCAGTTCTTC. The rearrangement links TRBV7-3 to TRBJ2-1; TRBD1 agrees at 7 bases. Germline CDR1 SGHTA, CDR2 FQGTGA. The V and J ends lost 3 bases and 0 bases, in that order; junction bases with no gene match: 2. The CDR3 covers 15 residues.

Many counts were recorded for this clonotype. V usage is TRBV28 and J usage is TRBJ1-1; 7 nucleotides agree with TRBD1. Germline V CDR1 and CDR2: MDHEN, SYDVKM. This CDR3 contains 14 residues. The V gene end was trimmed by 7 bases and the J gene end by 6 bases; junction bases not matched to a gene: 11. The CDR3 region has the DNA TGTGCCAGCACCGAAGGACAGGCTCCCGCTGAAGCTTTCTTT. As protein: CASTEGQAPAEAFF.

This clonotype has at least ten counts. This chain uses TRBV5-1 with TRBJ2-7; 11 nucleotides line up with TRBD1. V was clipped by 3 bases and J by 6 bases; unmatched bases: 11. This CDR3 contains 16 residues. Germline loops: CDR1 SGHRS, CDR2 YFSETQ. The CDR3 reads CASSWGSGQGVSEQYF. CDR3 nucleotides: TGCGCCAGCAGCTGGGGCTCGGGACAGGGGGTAAGCGAGCAGTACTTC.

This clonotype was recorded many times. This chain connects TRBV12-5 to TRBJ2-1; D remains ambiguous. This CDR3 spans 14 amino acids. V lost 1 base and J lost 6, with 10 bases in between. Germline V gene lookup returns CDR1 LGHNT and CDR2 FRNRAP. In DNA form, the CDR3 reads TGTGCTAGTGGTTTGGCCGTGGGCGGCAATGAGCAGTTCTTC. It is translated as CASGLAVGGNEQFF.

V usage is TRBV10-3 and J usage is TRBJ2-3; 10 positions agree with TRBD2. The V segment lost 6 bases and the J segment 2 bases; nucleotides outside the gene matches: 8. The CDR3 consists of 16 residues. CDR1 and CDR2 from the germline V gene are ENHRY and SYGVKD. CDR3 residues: CAIRPAAGGPTDTQYF. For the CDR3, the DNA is TGTGCCATCAGGCCCGCAGCGGGGGGGCCCACAGATACGCAGTATTTT.

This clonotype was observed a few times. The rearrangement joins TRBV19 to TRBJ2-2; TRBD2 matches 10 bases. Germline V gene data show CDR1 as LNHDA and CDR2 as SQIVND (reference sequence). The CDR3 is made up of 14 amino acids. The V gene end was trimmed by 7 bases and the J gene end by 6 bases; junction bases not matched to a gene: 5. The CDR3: CASNSGTSAGELFF. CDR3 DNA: TGTGCCAGTAATTCCGGGACTAGCGCCGGGGAGCTGTTTTTT.